The 26 T cell receptor beta chains below all came from one sample that was sequenced in a study of cytomegalovirus exposure and HLA in healthy donors. Profiling relied on immunoSEQ multiplex PCR, and the TCRdb table lists in-frame clones only, not all of them. The repertoire has over 150,000 clones, around 88% of them found once; the top ten carry 2% to 2.5%. Sequenced sample: PBMCs. Source of these receptors: a woman between 18 and 29 years old in good health and CMV-seronegative.

The CDR3 DNA is TGTGCCAGCACCGAGCGGGGTACTAGCACAGATACGCAGTATTTT. Translating it yields CASTERGTSTDTQYF. The chain links TRBV9 to TRBJ2-3, with TRBD2 identical over 7 bases. CDR1 and CDR2 (germline): SGDLS, YYNGEE. V was pared by 6 bases and J by 0 bases, with 7 bases of the junction left unmatched. CDR3 length: 15 residues.

The rearrangement links TRBV4-1 to TRBJ2-2, with TRBD1 identical over 9 bases. The germline V gene encodes CDR1 MGHRA and CDR2 YSYEKL. The CDR3 is 16 residues long. With 3 bases clipped from V and 7 bases from J, the junction kept 9 bases outside the gene matches. The CDR3 nucleotides are TGCGCCAGCAGCCAGAGGACAGGGGATGAGATCGGGGAGCTGTTTTTT. Its protein is CASSQRTGDEIGELFF.

The chain couples TRBV4-1 to TRBJ1-6; no definite D call. Germline V lookup: CDR1 MGHRA, CDR2 YSYEKL. This CDR3 has 13 amino acids. The V end lost 7 bases, the J end lost 13 bases, and 17 bases lay between the germline ends. The CDR3 DNA reads as TGCGCCAGCAAGGGTCCTCTGGAGGAGCCCCTCCACTTT. Translated, it gives CASKGPLEEPLHF.

The gene calls are TRBV27 and TRBJ1-4; D may be TRBD1 (5 bases). The CDR3 spans 12 residues. The V and J ends lost 4 bases and 8 bases respectively, with 8 bases between them. Germline lookup yields CDR1 MNHEY and CDR2 SMNVEV (reference sequence). The DNA of the CDR3 is TGTGCCAGCAGTTACCGGGGGGAAAAACTGTTTTTT. Translated, it gives CASSYRGEKLFF.

V and J are TRBV19 and TRBJ1-5; 11 nucleotides align to TRBD1. This CDR3 spans 15 amino acids. The germline gives CDR1 LNHDA, CDR2 SQIVND (reference sequence). V gave up 6 bases and J gave up 6 bases; unmatched junction bases: 7. The CDR3 nucleotides read TGTGCCAGTAGCCGGACAGGGGGCGCTTTTCAGCCCCAGCATTTT. This translates into CASSRTGGAFQPQHF.

V gene TRBV5-1 combines with J gene TRBJ2-4; TRBD2 is a possible D gene (6 bases). Germline CDR1 and CDR2: SGHRS and YFSETQ. The V end lost 4 bases, the J end lost 8 bases, and 16 bases lay between the germline ends. The CDR3 spans 14 residues. CDR3 amino acids: CASSTNWGEDIQYF. CDR3 bases: TGCGCCAGCAGCACGAATTGGGGGGAGGACATTCAGTACTTC.

V and J are TRBV7-2 and TRBJ2-3; maybe TRBD2 (5 bases). Germline CDR1 reads SGHTA; CDR2 reads FQGNSA. The CDR3 consists of 17 residues. Trimming removed 5 bases from V and 1 base from J, with 19 bases in between. The DNA of the CDR3 is TGTGCCAGCAGCCCCCCCGGGATGTTGGGTGGCACAGATACGCAGTATTTT. As protein: CASSPPGMLGGTDTQYF.

The rearrangement links TRBV4-1 to TRBJ2-3, with a tentative D call TRBD2 (5 bases). Deletions cut 6 bases from V and 0 bases from J, with 19 bases between. CDR1 is MGHRA and CDR2 is YSYEKL in the germline V gene. The CDR3 contains 17 residues. CDR3: CASSPDPPGSSTDTQYF. CDR3 DNA: TGCGCCAGCAGTCCGGACCCGCCGGGGTCTAGCACAGATACGCAGTATTTT.

This chain links TRBV18 with TRBJ2-7; TRBD2 is a possible D gene (5 bases). CDR3 length: 14 amino acids. From germline, CDR1 is KGHSH and CDR2 LQKENI. Trimming cost V 8 bases and J 3 bases, with 17 bases left between them. The CDR3 DNA is TGTGCCAGCCGTCAAACCGGGGAAGTCTACGAGCAGTACTTC. This gives the protein CASRQTGEVYEQYF.

CDR3 amino acids: CAWSVSGRQGDGYTF. In nucleotides, the CDR3 is TGTGCCTGGAGTGTAAGTGGCCGACAGGGGGATGGCTACACCTTC. The genes are TRBV30 and TRBJ1-2, with 9 positions matching TRBD1. This CDR3 region has 15 residues. The V gene's germline CDR1 is GTSNPN and CDR2 SVGIG (reference sequence). The J segment lost 6 bases and the V segment lost 0 bases, leaving 8 bases of the junction unmatched.

J is TRBJ1-3 and V is TRBV6-5; TRBD1 is a possible D gene (5 bases). Germline lookup yields CDR1 MNHEY and CDR2 SVGAGI. This CDR3 comprises 16 residues. Trimming removed 3 bases from V and 6 bases from J, with 18 bases in between. For the CDR3, the DNA is TGTGCCAGCAGTTATTCGCTGCGGCAGGGAACAAACACCATATATTTT. It is translated as CASSYSLRQGTNTIYF.

The chain recombines TRBV27 with TRBJ1-1; no definite D call. V shed 0 bases and J shed 5 bases, with 13 bases lying between them. CDR1 MNHEY and CDR2 SMNVEV come from the germline V gene (reference sequence). CDR3 size: 15 residues. The CDR3 reads CASSLSRMIGTEAFF. In DNA, the CDR3 is TGTGCCAGCAGTTTATCGAGGATGATTGGTACTGAAGCTTTCTTT.

V gene TRBV10-2 combines with J gene TRBJ2-5; the D gene is possibly TRBD1 (5 bases). Germline V CDR1 and CDR2: WSHSY, SAAADI. CDR3 length equals 13 residues. The V gene lost 3 bases and the J gene lost 5 bases, with 10 bases spanning the gap. The CDR3, as DNA: TGCGCCAGCAGTGAAGGGGCCTGGGAGACCCAGTACTTC. Protein product: CASSEGAWETQYF.

The chain recombines TRBV27 with TRBJ1-3, with a possible D match to TRBD1 (6 bases). Germline values: CDR1 MNHEY, CDR2 SMNVEV (reference sequence). The CDR3 loop spans 18 amino acids. V lost 3 bases, J lost 0 bases, and 18 bases lay in between. The CDR3 loop reads CASSLNRECPNSGNTIYF. The CDR3 DNA reads TGTGCCAGCAGTTTGAACAGGGAATGCCCAAACTCTGGAAACACCATATATTTT.

V usage is TRBV6-5 and J usage is TRBJ2-3; D is unclear. Trimming pared 0 bases from V and 2 bases from J, leaving 12 bases between. Germline-derived CDR1 and CDR2 are MNHEY and SVGAGI. This CDR3 region has 16 residues. The CDR3 DNA follows: TGTGCCAGCAGTTACTCACCCGCCGAGCCCACAGATACGCAGTATTTT. This gives the protein CASSYSPAEPTDTQYF.

The gene calls are TRBV4-2 and TRBJ1-6, with 8 bases aligning to TRBD1. This CDR3 comprises 14 residues. V dropped 5 bases and J dropped 7; count of bases not matched to a gene: 4. The germline V gene has CDR1 LGHNA and CDR2 YNFKEQ. The CDR3 DNA reads TGTGCCAGCAGCTCGGGACAGGAGAATTCACCCCTCCACTTT. It is translated as CASSSGQENSPLHF.

This clone came up once. The rearrangement links TRBV27 to TRBJ1-4; D is possibly TRBD1 (6 bases). Trimming shortened V by 1 base and J by 6 bases, and 12 bases separated the two germline ends. The length of the CDR3 is 15 residues. Germline CDR1 MNHEY, CDR2 SMNVEV (reference sequence). Here the CDR3 reads CASSLFTGRDEKLFF. CDR3 nucleotides: TGTGCCAGCAGTTTATTTACAGGGAGGGATGAAAAACTGTTTTTT. Drawing the rest from reference TRBV27 and TRBJ1-4, the complete variable domain is EAQVTQNPRYLITVTGKKLTVTCSQNMNHEYMSWYRQDPGLGLRQIYYSMNVEVTDKGDVPEGYKVSRKEKRNFPLILESPSPNQTSLYFCASSLFTGRDEKLFFGSGTQLSVL.

V is TRBV21-1 and J is TRBJ2-7; the table assigns TRBD2, which was not confirmed against the DNA. TRBV21-1 is described as a pseudogene. This CDR3 spans 15 amino acids. DNA of the CDR3: TGTGCCAGCATCGAACCCCTAGCGGGAGTTTACGAGCAGTACTTC. It codes for CASIEPLAGVYEQYF.

The chain's CDR3 is CASSLDPTTYNEQFF. CDR3 nucleotide sequence: TGTGCCAGCAGCTTAGATCCGACTACCTACAATGAGCAGTTCTTC. The chain employs TRBV11-3 and TRBJ2-1; D may be TRBD2 (5 bases). CDR1 and CDR2 (germline): SGHNT, YENEEA. The V end lost 0 bases, the J end lost 2 bases, and 8 bases lay between the germline ends. This CDR3 is built from 15 residues.

This rearrangement joins TRBV29-1 to TRBJ2-5, with TRBD1 matching 8 bases. Germline CDR1 is SQVTM and CDR2 is ANQGSEA. This CDR3 has 13 amino acids. The V gene end was trimmed by 5 bases and the J gene end by 3 bases; junction bases not matched to a gene: 5. CDR3 DNA: TGCAGCGTTTACGGACAGGGCGAAGAGACCCAGTACTTC. Protein: CSVYGQGEETQYF.

This chain joins TRBV18 and TRBJ1-5; D is perhaps TRBD1 (5 bases). The ends were cut back, 8 bases at V and 0 bases at J, with 17 bases in the middle. The CDR3 is 16 amino acids. Per the germline V gene, CDR1 is KGHSH and CDR2 is LQKENI. CDR3 sequence: CASHGGGQNSNQPQHF. CDR3 nucleotides: TGTGCCAGCCACGGGGGTGGTCAAAATAGCAATCAGCCCCAGCATTTT.

The genes are TRBV27 and TRBJ1-2; a possible D gene is TRBD1 (6 bases). Germline V gene data show CDR1 as MNHEY and CDR2 as SMNVEV (reference sequence). The length of the CDR3 is 15 residues. Deletions cut 4 bases from V and 3 bases from J, with 15 bases between. The chain's CDR3 is CASSSTHRDDYGYTF. CDR3 in DNA: TGTGCCAGCAGTTCAACGCACAGGGACGACTATGGCTACACCTTC.

This clone was counted a single time. The gene calls are TRBV13 and TRBJ2-3; possible D gene TRBD1, 5 bases. Per the germline V gene, CDR1 is PRHDT and CDR2 is FYEKMQ (reference sequence). This CDR3 contains 14 residues. V gave up 1 base and J gave up 6 bases, with 11 bases separating them. DNA for the CDR3: TGTGCCAGCAGCTTAGCCGGACACGGGGATACGCAGTATTTT. Translated: CASSLAGHGDTQYF.

The chain employs TRBV5-4 and TRBJ2-1; TRBD2 aligns across 7 bases. V lost 4 bases to trimming and J lost 13 bases; unmatched junction nucleotides: 5. The CDR3 is 11 amino acids. CDR1 and CDR2 (germline): SGHNT, YYREEE (reference sequence). The CDR3 DNA is TGTGCCAGCAGCCAAGGGAGGGTTCAGTTCTTC. Translated: CASSQGRVQFF.

This clone has just a few counts. V usage is TRBV2 and J usage is TRBJ1-2, with 8 nucleotides matching TRBD1. Trimming took 8 bases from V and 5 from J; bases not matched to a gene: 7. CDR1 is SNHLY, CDR2 FYNNEI, per germline. The CDR3 covers 13 residues. The CDR3 sequence is CASRDRGGYGYTF. CDR3 bases: TGTGCCAGCCGAGACAGGGGAGGGTATGGCTACACCTTC.

This clone has a count of ten or more. This chain joins TRBV29-1 and TRBJ2-1, with 7 bases lining up with TRBD2. This CDR3 contains 13 residues. V was pared by 4 bases and J by 7 bases, with 7 bases of the junction left unmatched. Germline lookup yields CDR1 SQVTM and CDR2 ANQGSEA. The CDR3 region is CSVVVREGNEQFF. CDR3 nucleotides: TGCAGCGTTGTGGTCAGGGAGGGGAATGAGCAGTTCTTC.